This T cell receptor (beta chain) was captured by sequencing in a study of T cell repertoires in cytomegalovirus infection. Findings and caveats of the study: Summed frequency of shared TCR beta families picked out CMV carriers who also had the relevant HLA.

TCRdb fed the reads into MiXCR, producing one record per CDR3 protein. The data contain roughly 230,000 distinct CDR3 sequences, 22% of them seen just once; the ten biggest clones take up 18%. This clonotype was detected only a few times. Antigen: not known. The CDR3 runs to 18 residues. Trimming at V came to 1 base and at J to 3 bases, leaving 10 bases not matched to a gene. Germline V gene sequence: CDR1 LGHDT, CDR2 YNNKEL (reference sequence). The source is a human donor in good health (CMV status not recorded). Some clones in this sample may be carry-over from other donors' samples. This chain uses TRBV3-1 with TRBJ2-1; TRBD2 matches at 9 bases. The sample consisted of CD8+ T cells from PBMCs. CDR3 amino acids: CASSQGFERGVFYNEQFF. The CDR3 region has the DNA TGTGCCAGCAGCCAAGGATTCGAGCGGGGGGTCTTCTACAATGAGCAGTTCTTC.